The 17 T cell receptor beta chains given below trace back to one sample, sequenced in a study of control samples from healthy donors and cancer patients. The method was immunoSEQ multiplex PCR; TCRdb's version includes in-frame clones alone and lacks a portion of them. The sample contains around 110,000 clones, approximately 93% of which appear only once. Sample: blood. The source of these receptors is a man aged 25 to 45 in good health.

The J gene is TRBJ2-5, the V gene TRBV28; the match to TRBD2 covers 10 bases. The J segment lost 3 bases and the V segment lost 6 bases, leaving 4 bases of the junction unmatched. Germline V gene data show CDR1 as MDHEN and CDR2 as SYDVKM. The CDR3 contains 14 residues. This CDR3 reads CASSRTSGEETQYF. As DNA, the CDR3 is TGTGCCAGCAGCCGGACTAGCGGTGAAGAGACCCAGTACTTC. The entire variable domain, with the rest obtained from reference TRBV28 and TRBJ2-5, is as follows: DVKVTQSSRYLVKRTGEKVFLECVQDMDHENMFWYRQDPGLGLRLIYFSYDVKMKEKGDIPEGYSVSREKKERFSLILESASTNQTSMYLCASSRTSGEETQYFGPGTRLLVL.

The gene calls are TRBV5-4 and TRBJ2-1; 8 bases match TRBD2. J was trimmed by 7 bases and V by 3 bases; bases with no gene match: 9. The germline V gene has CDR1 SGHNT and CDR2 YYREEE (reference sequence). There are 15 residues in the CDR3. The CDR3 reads CASSSPSGYLNEQFF. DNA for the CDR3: TGTGCCAGCAGCTCCCCTAGCGGGTATTTGAATGAGCAGTTCTTC.

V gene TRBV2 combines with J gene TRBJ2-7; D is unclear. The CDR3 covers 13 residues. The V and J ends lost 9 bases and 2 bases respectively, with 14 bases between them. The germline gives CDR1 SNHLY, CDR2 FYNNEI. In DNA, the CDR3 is TGTGCCAGTCTTCGGACGGGCACCTACGAGCAGTACTTC. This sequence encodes CASLRTGTYEQYF.

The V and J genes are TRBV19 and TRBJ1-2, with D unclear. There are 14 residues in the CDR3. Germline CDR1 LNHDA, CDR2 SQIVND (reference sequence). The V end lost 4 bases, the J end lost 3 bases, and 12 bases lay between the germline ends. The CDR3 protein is CASSRDGQDYGYTF. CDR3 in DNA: TGTGCCAGTAGTAGAGATGGGCAGGACTATGGCTACACCTTC.

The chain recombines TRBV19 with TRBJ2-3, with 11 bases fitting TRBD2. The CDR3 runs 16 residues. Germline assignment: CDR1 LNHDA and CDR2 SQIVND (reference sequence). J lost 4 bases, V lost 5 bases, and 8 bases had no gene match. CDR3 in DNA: TGTGCCAGTAGTCCCGATAGCGGGGGGGCCGCAGATACGCAGTATTTT. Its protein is CASSPDSGGAADTQYF.

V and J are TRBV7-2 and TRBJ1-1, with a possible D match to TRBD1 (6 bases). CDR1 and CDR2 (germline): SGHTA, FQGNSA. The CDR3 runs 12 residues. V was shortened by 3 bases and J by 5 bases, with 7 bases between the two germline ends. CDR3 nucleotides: TGTGCCAGCAGCTTTACAGGGACTGAAGCTTTCTTT. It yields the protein CASSFTGTEAFF.

CDR3 loop: CASRRGYTF. CDR3 DNA: TGTGCCAGCAGGAGGGGCTACACCTTC. The J gene is TRBJ1-2, the V gene TRBV7-7; D not certain. V was pared by 6 bases and J by 8 bases, with 4 bases between. The CDR3 sequence is 9 residues long. Germline CDR1 and CDR2: SSHAT and FNYEAQ (reference sequence).

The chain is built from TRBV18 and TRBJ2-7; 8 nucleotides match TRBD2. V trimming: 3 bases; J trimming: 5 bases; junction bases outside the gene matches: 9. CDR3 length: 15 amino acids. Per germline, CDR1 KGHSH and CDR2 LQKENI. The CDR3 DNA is TGTGCCAGCTCACCCAGAGACAGCGGGGGCCACGAGCAGTACTTC. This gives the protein CASSPRDSGGHEQYF.

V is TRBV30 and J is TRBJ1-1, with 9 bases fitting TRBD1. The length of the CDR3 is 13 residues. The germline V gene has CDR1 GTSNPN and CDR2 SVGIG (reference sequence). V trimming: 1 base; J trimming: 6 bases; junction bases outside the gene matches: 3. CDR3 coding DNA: TGTGCCTGGAGTGAGGACAGGGGAGCTGAAGCTTTCTTT. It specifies CAWSEDRGAEAFF.

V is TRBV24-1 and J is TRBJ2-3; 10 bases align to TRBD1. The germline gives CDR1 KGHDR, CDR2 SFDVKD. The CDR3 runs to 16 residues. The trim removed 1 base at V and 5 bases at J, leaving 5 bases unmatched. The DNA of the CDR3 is TGTGCCACCAGTGATTTAGGGGACAGGGGAGAAGATACGCAGTATTTT. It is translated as CATSDLGDRGEDTQYF.

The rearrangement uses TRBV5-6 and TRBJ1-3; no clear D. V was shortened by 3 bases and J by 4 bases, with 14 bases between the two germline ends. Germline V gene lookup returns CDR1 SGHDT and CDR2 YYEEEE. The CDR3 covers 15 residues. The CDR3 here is CASSYFESRGNTIYF. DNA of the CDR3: TGTGCCAGCAGCTATTTCGAGTCAAGGGGAAACACCATATATTTT.

The CDR3 here is CASSFEGNTIYF. The CDR3 DNA reads as TGTGCCAGCAGTTTTGAAGGAAACACCATATATTTT. This chain uses TRBV28 with TRBJ1-3, with no clear D. This CDR3 region has 12 residues. In germline, CDR1 is MDHEN, CDR2 SYDVKM. Trimming shortened V by 3 bases and J by 4 bases, and 4 bases separated the two germline ends.

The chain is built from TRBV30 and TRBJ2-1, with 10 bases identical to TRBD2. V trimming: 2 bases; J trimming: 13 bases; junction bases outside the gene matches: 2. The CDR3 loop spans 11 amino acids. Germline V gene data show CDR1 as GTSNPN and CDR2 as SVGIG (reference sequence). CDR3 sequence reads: CAWSSGGAQFF. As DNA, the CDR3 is TGTGCCTGGAGTAGCGGGGGGGCCCAGTTCTTC.

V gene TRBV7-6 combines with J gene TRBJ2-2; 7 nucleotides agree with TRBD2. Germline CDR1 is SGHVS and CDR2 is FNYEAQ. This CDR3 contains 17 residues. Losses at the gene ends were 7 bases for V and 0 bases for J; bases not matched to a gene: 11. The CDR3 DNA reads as TGTGCCAGCACTAGCGGAGATGGGGGGGCGAACACCGGGGAGCTGTTTTTT. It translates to CASTSGDGGANTGELFF.

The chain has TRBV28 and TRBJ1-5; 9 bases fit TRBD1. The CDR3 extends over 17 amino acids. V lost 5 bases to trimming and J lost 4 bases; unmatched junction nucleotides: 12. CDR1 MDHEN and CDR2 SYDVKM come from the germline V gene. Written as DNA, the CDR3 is TGTGCCAGCAGTCTTACCTGGGACAGGGTGGAGAATCAGCCCCAGCATTTT. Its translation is CASSLTWDRVENQPQHF.

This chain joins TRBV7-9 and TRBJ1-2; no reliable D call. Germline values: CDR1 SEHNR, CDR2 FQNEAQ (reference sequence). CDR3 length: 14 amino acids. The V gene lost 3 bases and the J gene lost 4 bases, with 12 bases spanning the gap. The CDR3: CASSLAGPGYGYTF. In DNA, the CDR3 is TGTGCCAGCAGCTTGGCAGGCCCGGGCTATGGCTACACCTTC.

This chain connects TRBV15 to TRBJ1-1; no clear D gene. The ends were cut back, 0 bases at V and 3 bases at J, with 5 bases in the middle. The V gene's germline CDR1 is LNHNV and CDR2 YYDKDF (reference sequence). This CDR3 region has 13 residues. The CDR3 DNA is TGTGCCACCAGCAGAGATCGGGACACTGAAGCTTTCTTT. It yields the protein CATSRDRDTEAFF.